This T cell receptor beta chain was identified in a study of shared clonotypes between healthy human individuals. Study in general: Donors had three CD4 naive, three CD4 memory, two CD8 naive and one CD8 memory plate apiece. General study findings and limits: Compared with clonotypes that all four donors shared, non-shared clonotypes had lower generation probabilities.

Germline V gives CDR1 SGHVS, CDR2 FQNEAQ. This CDR3 is 15 amino acids long. The V gene lost 6 bases and the J gene lost 1 base, with 13 bases spanning the gap. Naive CD4+ cells were CD45RA-selected; the remaining cells were memory. Details on this clone: Its antigen is not identified.

Sequencing was performed with immunoSEQ multiplex PCR; in TCRdb, only in-frame clones are kept and a portion is missing. Counted here are 1.4 million or so clones, 97% to 99% occurring once; the ten biggest clones make up approximately 0.4%. This sequence originates from a young man in good health. Specimen: naive CD4+ T cells sorted from blood. Noted subset: CD45RA+ positively selected. This rearrangement joins TRBV7-8 to TRBJ2-1; TRBD1 might be the D (6 bases). The CDR3 DNA reads TGTGCCAGCAGTTCACAGGGTCCGTCCTACAATGAGCAGTTCTTC. Residues: CASSSQGPSYNEQFF.